Listed below are T cell receptor beta chains from one sample, sequenced in a study of blood T cells in healthy people across ages. MiXCR, applied by TCRdb to the 5' RACE reads, yields one record per CDR3 protein. The sample contains some 290,000 distinct CDR3 sequences, around 30% of which appear only once. The sequencing sample was made of blood. The receptors shown here come from a woman in her 70s in good health. Each CDR3 is given with its conserved first and last residue. Each record gives: clone size, V gene, D gene, J gene, CDR3 DNA, CDR3 protein. A D gene is named only where the DNA matches it firmly. Size is stated for part of the rows, as once, few or many counts, or as a class when the clone is expanded.

NA	TRBV2	NA	TRBJ2-5	TGTGCCAGCAATACAGGGTTGAGAGAGACCCAGTACTTC	CASNTGLRETQYF
NA	TRBV12-3/TRBV12-4	NA	TRBJ1-1	TGTGCCAGCAGCTGGGGCCAAGGTGAAGCTTTCTTT	CASSWGQGEAFF
NA	TRBV6-5	TRBD2	TRBJ2-5	TGTGCCAGCAGAAACGGCCCGGGAGGAGAGACCCAGTACTTC	CASRNGPGGETQYF
NA	TRBV28	NA	TRBJ2-7	TGTGCCAGCAGTTACTCAGGCTCCCTCTCCTACGAGCAGTACTTC	CASSYSGSLSYEQYF
NA	TRBV7-2	NA	TRBJ1-6	TGTGCCAGCAGCTTAAGGGGGGGAAGCTCCTATAATTCACCCCTCCACTTT	CASSLRGGSSYNSPLHF
NA	TRBV20-1	NA	TRBJ1-2	TGCAGTGCTACCCGGACAGATTATGGCTACACCTTC	CSATRTDYGYTF
NA	TRBV28	NA	TRBJ1-5	TGTGCCAGCAGCCCCGGGGGGGGTAATCAGCCCCAGCATTTT	CASSPGGGNQPQHF
few	TRBV3-1	NA	TRBJ1-1	TGTGCCAGCAGCCAAGATCTACAGAACACTGAAGCTTTCTTT	CASSQDLQNTEAFF
few	TRBV28	NA	TRBJ1-1	TGTGCCAGCAGTTTATTTAGCTTAGGGCAAGGAGCTTTCTTT	CASSLFSLGQGAFF
few	TRBV5-4	TRBD2	TRBJ2-1	TGTGCCAGCACCCCGACTAGCGGGTCTTACAATGAGCAGTTCTTC	CASTPTSGSYNEQFF
many	TRBV29-1	NA	TRBJ2-5	TGCAGCGTTGTAACGACCCCCCAAGAGACCCAGTACTTC	CSVVTTPQETQYF
few	TRBV5-1	TRBD2	TRBJ2-7	TGCGCCAGCAGCTTGGTTGTAGCGGGAGCCCTGGGGGAGCAGTACTTC	CASSLVVAGALGEQYF
many	TRBV9	TRBD2	TRBJ2-2	TGTGCCAGCAGCGTAGGACTAGCGGGAGTACGAACCGGGGAGCTGTTTTTT	CASSVGLAGVRTGELFF
few	TRBV3-1	NA	TRBJ1-4	TGTGCCAGCAGCGGAGGTGGGGAAAAACTGTTTTTT	CASSGGGEKLFF
few	TRBV5-6	NA	TRBJ2-2	TGTGCCAGCAGCTTGGTCGACGGGAGGAACACCGGGGAGCTGTTTTTT	CASSLVDGRNTGELFF
NA	TRBV19	TRBD1	TRBJ1-1	TGTGCCAGCCTGAGGAGGACAGGGACGATCGCTGAAGCTTTCTTT	CASLRRTGTIAEAFF
NA	TRBV7-8	NA	TRBJ2-6	TGTGCCAGCAGCGATGCCAGGGCCTCTGGGGCCAACGTCCTGACTTTC	CASSDARASGANVLTF
NA	TRBV20-1	TRBD1	TRBJ1-5	TGCAGTGCGGCCCCGGGACAGGGTTATAGCAATCAGCCCCAGCATTTT	CSAAPGQGYSNQPQHF
many	TRBV29-1	NA	TRBJ1-3	TGCAGCGTTGAGCCCTACCCCTCTGGAAACACCATATATTTT	CSVEPYPSGNTIYF
NA	TRBV12-3/TRBV12-4	TRBD1	TRBJ2-3	TGTGCCAGCAGTTTCGGGACAGGGGCGGCAGATGCGCAGTATTTT	CASSFGTGAADAQYF
NA	TRBV29-1	TRBD1	TRBJ1-2	TGCAGCGTTGGACCCCCGACAGGGCCCTATGGCTACACCTTC	CSVGPPTGPYGYTF
NA	TRBV29-1	NA	TRBJ2-5	TGCAGCGTACAGACAGAAAAAGAGACCCAGTACTTC	CSVQTEKETQYF
NA	TRBV10-3	NA	TRBJ2-1	TGTGCCATCAGTGAGTCGGCTAGTCCGAATGAGCAGTTCTTC	CAISESASPNEQFF